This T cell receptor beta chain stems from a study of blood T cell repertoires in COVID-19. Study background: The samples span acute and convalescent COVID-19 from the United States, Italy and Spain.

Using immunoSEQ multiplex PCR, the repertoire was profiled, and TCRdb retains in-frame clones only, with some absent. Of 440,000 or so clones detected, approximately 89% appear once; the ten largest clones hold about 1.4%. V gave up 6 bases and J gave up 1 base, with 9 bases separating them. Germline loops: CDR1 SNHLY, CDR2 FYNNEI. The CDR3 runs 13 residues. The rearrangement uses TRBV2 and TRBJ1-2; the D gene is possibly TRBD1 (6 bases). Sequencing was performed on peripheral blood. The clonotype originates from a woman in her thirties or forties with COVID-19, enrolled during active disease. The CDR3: CASRGRGNYGYTF. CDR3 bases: TGTGCCAGCAGAGGCAGGGGTAACTATGGCTACACCTTC. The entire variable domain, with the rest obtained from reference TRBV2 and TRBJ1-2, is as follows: EPEVTQTPSHQVTQMGQEVILRCVPISNHLYFYWYRQILGQKVEFLVSFYNNEISEKSEIFDDQFSVERPDGSNFTLKIRSTKLEDSAMYFCASRGRGNYGYTFGSGTRLTVV.